This TCR beta chain was profiled in a study of T cells in Graves' hyperthyroidism and ophthalmopathy. Germline values: CDR1 SGHRS, CDR2 YFSETQ. Trimming at V came to 5 bases and at J to 4 bases, leaving 8 bases not matched to a gene. This CDR3 contains 15 residues. Whole-study results and caveats: Using 13 V-J features, a model discriminated ophthalmopathy from stable hyperthyroidism. Most thyroid clonotypes expanded above 0.001 were also detected in blood.

Template material for amplifying TCR beta CDR3 regions consisted of RNA transcripts. The HTBI primer set was used in a first-round RT-PCR of the TCR CDR3. A single record per CDR3 protein comes from TCRdb applying MiXCR to the multiplex PCR reads. The sample has about 640,000 distinct CDR3 sequences, roughly 20% seen once; the top ten hold 34%. The table lists this clonotype with a few counts. Its antigen is undetermined. Diagnoses were established using clinical symptoms, serum thyroxine and TRAb, thyroid ultrasound and orbital computed tomography. The V call is TRBV5-1, the J call TRBJ2-5; TRBD2 matches 10 bases. The sequence was collected from a man aged 25 to 40 with Graves' ophthalmopathy. The sample comprised blood. The CDR3 DNA reads as TGCGCCAGCAGATACCTAGCGGGAGAAGGAGAGACCCAGTACTTC. Amino acids: CASRYLAGEGETQYF.